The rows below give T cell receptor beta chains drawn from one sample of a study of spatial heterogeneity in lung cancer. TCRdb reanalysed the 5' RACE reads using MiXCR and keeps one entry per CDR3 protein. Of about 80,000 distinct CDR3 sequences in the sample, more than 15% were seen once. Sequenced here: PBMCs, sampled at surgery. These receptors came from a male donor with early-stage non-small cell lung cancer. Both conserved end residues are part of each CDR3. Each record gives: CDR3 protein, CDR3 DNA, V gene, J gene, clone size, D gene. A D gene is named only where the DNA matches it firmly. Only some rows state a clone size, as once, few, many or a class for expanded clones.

CASSHQLRQGESPEQYF	TGCGCCAGCAGCCATCAACTACGACAGGGCGAATCCCCCGAGCAGTACTTC	TRBV4-1	TRBJ2-7	few	TRBD1
CAWNGQKNSGANVLTF	TGTGCCTGGAATGGGCAGAAAAACTCTGGGGCCAACGTCCTGACTTTC	TRBV30	TRBJ2-6	-	-
CASSQDRYEQYF	TGTGCCAGCAGCCAAGATCGGTACGAGCAGTACTTC	TRBV3-1	TRBJ2-7	-	-
CASSLSTSGSQETQYF	TGCGCCAGCAGCCTGTCGACTAGCGGGAGCCAAGAGACCCAGTACTTC	TRBV4-1	TRBJ2-5	-	TRBD2
CASSQEHPRDTQYF	TGCGCCAGCAGCCAAGAACACCCGCGAGATACGCAGTATTTT	TRBV4-1	TRBJ2-3	-	-
CASGAGGHTDTQYF	TGTGCCAGCGGAGCGGGGGGCCACACAGATACGCAGTATTTT	TRBV9	TRBJ2-3	-	TRBD2
CASSHRNSGAEQYF	TGCGCCAGCAGCCATCGTAATAGCGGGGCCGAGCAGTACTTC	TRBV4-3	TRBJ2-7	few	TRBD2
CSARGDSPAEFF	TGCAGTGCTAGAGGGGATAGCCCGGCCGAGTTCTTC	TRBV20-1	TRBJ2-1	few	-
CASSLNPGTGWKNTEAFF	TGTGCCAGCAGTCTCAATCCCGGGACAGGGTGGAAAAACACTGAAGCTTTCTTT	TRBV27	TRBJ1-1	many	TRBD1
CASRAGERRQETQYF	TGTGCCAGCAGGGCCGGAGAGAGACGCCAAGAGACCCAGTACTTC	TRBV2	TRBJ2-5	-	-
CAISEGGQGLETQYF	TGTGCCATCAGTGAGGGGGGACAGGGTTTAGAGACCCAGTACTTC	TRBV10-3	TRBJ2-5	few	TRBD1
CASSSTGGLRGNTIYF	TGCGCCAGCAGCTCCACCGGGGGCCTGAGGGGAAACACCATATATTTT	TRBV5-1	TRBJ1-3	few	-
CASSSTGTGAFEQYF	TGTGCCAGCAGTTCCACCGGGACAGGGGCCTTCGAGCAGTACTTC	TRBV6-2/TRBV6-3	TRBJ2-7	-	TRBD1
CSARDSGISNTEAFF	TGCAGTGCTAGAGATAGCGGAATATCGAACACTGAAGCTTTCTTT	TRBV20-1	TRBJ1-1	few	-
CSATLGGYEQFF	TGCAGTGCTACCCTGGGGGGATATGAGCAGTTCTTC	TRBV20-1	TRBJ2-1	few	-
CASSLNTGTTEAFF	TGTGCCAGCAGCTTAAACACAGGGACCACTGAAGCTTTCTTT	TRBV7-3	TRBJ1-1	-	-
CSVDGLGGTDTQYF	TGCAGCGTTGACGGGCTAGGCGGCACAGATACGCAGTATTTT	TRBV29-1	TRBJ2-3	many	-
CASSVPQADSYGYTF	TGTGCCAGCAGTGTCCCGCAGGCAGATTCATATGGCTACACCTTC	TRBV28	TRBJ1-2	few	-
CASSMVGQGASEQYF	TGTGCCAGTAGTATGGTAGGACAGGGGGCGTCCGAGCAGTACTTC	TRBV19	TRBJ2-7	-	TRBD1
CASCIRDRVETDTQYF	TGTGCCAGCTGCATCCGGGACAGGGTCGAAACAGATACGCAGTATTTT	TRBV12-3/TRBV12-4	TRBJ2-3	-	TRBD1
CASSQNGGSEKLFF	TGTGCCAGCAGCCAAAACGGCGGCAGCGAAAAACTGTTTTTT	TRBV4-2	TRBJ1-4	once	-
CSARDRRGNQPQHF	TGCAGTGCTAGAGATCGGAGGGGGAATCAGCCCCAGCATTTT	TRBV20-1	TRBJ1-5	few	-
CASSRDRGRIYNEQFF	TGTGCCAGCAGCCGGGACAGGGGGCGGATTTACAATGAGCAGTTCTTC	TRBV3-1	TRBJ2-1	few	TRBD1
CASQPGRAQETQYF	TGTGCCAGCCAACCGGGGCGGGCCCAAGAGACCCAGTACTTC	TRBV2	TRBJ2-5	few	-